A few counts support the clone carrying this T cell receptor beta chain. The antigen is not known. Germline V gene sequence: CDR1 SGHRS, CDR2 YFSETQ. This CDR3 has 14 amino acids. Trimming removed 2 bases from V and 4 bases from J, with 12 bases in between. Nominally healthy donors were sampled, though unrecorded immune exposures were likely. The PCR employed 60 Vbeta primers together with 13 Jbeta primers. The data were produced by immunoSEQ multiplex PCR, yet TCRdb's version contains in-frame clones alone and is incomplete. The data hold about 140,000 clones, with over 75% observed a single time. These data are taken from a study of cytomegalovirus exposure and HLA in healthy donors. Findings and limits, study-wide: A classifier reportedly called cytomegalovirus status with high sensitivity and specificity. TCR beta chains numbering some 160 were designated cytomegalovirus-associated.

The sequencing input was PBMCs. The clonotype originates from a female donor in good health and CMV-seronegative. The rearrangement joins TRBV5-1 to TRBJ1-1, with D uncertain. The DNA of the CDR3 is TGCGCCAGCAGCTTATCCGGTTCGGGCACTGAAGCTTTCTTT. As protein: CASSLSGSGTEAFF.